A single sample is the source of the 21 T cell receptor beta chains below, sequenced in a study of PD-1 blockade in classical Hodgkin lymphoma. All the patients suffered relapse after autologous stem cell transplantation, and brentuximab vedotin exposure differed. The protocol was immunoSEQ multiplex PCR, while the TCRdb copy is restricted to in-frame clones and leaves out a portion. The table shows some 58,000 clones, with 85% to 90% occurring only once. The sequences come from peripheral blood mononuclear cells (PBMCs), collected before the second cycle of nivolumab. Receptor source: a human donor with classical Hodgkin lymphoma.

V usage is TRBV7-6 and J usage is TRBJ2-7, with D unresolved. The V end was cut by 5 bases, the J end by 0 bases, with 17 bases between. Per germline, CDR1 SGHVS and CDR2 FNYEAQ. This CDR3 is built from 16 residues. CDR3 loop: CASSLYSLGSSYEQYF. In DNA form, the CDR3 reads TGTGCCAGCAGCCTTTATTCACTCGGAAGCTCCTACGAGCAGTACTTC.

The V and J genes are TRBV5-1 and TRBJ1-3; D unclear. The CDR3 runs 13 residues. Trimming removed 0 bases at V and 4 bases at J, with 5 bases between. Germline loops: CDR1 SGHRS, CDR2 YFSETQ. This chain's CDR3 is CASSLGYGNTIYF. CDR3 nucleotides: TGCGCCAGCAGCTTGGGATACGGAAACACCATATATTTT.

The chain recombines TRBV27 with TRBJ1-2, with no clear D. V gave up 3 bases and J gave up 7 bases, with 12 bases separating them. The germline V gene encodes CDR1 MNHEY and CDR2 SMNVEV (reference sequence). The CDR3 length is 13 residues. The CDR3 reads CASSLSRVGGYTF. CDR3 in DNA: TGTGCCAGCAGTTTGTCCCGGGTTGGTGGCTACACCTTC.

The chain links TRBV6-5 to TRBJ1-1, with D perhaps matching TRBD1 (5 bases). CDR3 length: 15 residues. Germline V gene lookup returns CDR1 MNHEY and CDR2 SVGAGI. V shed 5 bases and J shed 3 bases, with 16 bases lying between them. In nucleotides, the CDR3 is TGTGCCAGCAGTCCTGGGACGGCCGCCTACACTGAAGCTTTCTTT. Encoded protein: CASSPGTAAYTEAFF.

The chain employs TRBV5-1 and TRBJ1-1; weak D call: TRBD1 (6 bases). The V end was cut by 4 bases, the J end by 3 bases, with 10 bases between. Germline V gene lookup returns CDR1 SGHRS and CDR2 YFSETQ. There are 13 residues in the CDR3. The CDR3 DNA sequence: TGCGCCAGCAGCGTTACAGGGTACACTGAAGCTTTCTTT. Residues: CASSVTGYTEAFF.

The rearrangement uses TRBV28 and TRBJ1-1; 9 bases map to TRBD1. This CDR3 region has 15 residues. Per the germline V gene, CDR1 is MDHEN and CDR2 is SYDVKM. V lost 7 bases and J lost 10; bases outside the gene matches: 16. CDR3 in DNA: TGTGCCAGCACCAGTCCCGGGACAGGGTTGCAGGGAGCTTTCTTT. This codes for CASTSPGTGLQGAFF.

The rearrangement uses TRBV5-1 and TRBJ1-1; possibly TRBD1 for D (6 bases). Germline V gene sequence: CDR1 SGHRS, CDR2 YFSETQ. Deletions cut 1 base from V and 3 bases from J, with 7 bases between. The CDR3 has 13 residues. The CDR3: CASSLQGYTEAFF. CDR3 coding DNA: TGCGCCAGCAGCTTGCAGGGGTACACTGAAGCTTTCTTT.

The chain recombines TRBV5-1 with TRBJ2-1, with D possibly TRBD2 on 5 matching bases. The CDR3 spans 13 residues. The germline V gene has CDR1 SGHRS and CDR2 YFSETQ. V lost 2 bases, J lost 4 bases, and 7 bases lay in between. The chain's CDR3 is CASSFGLYNEQFF. The CDR3 DNA reads as TGCGCCAGCAGCTTCGGACTGTACAATGAGCAGTTCTTC.

This clone was seen just once. The V gene is TRBV9, the J gene TRBJ1-1, with D possibly TRBD1 on 5 matching bases. Between the trimmed V and J ends, which lost 5 bases and 0 bases, there was a span of 11 bases. Per germline, CDR1 SGDLS and CDR2 YYNGEE. The CDR3 contains 14 residues. The CDR3 DNA follows: TGTGCCAGCAGGTCTGGGGGATTGAACACTGAAGCTTTCTTT. It yields the protein CASRSGGLNTEAFF. The variable domain in full, completed from reference TRBV9 and TRBJ1-1, reads DSGVTQTPKHLITATGQRVTLRCSPRSGDLSVYWYQQSLDQGLQFLIQYYNGEERAKGNILERFSAQQFPDLHSELNLSSLELGDSALYFCASRSGGLNTEAFFGQGTRLTVV.

The V call is TRBV19, the J call TRBJ2-2; D may match TRBD1 or TRBD2 (6 bases each). The CDR3 contains 15 residues. Trimming left V 4 bases short and J 4 bases short, with 13 bases between. Germline V gives CDR1 LNHDA, CDR2 SQIVND (reference sequence). The CDR3 nucleotides read TGTGCCAGTAGTAGGGACGGGGGCGCCACCGGGGAGCTGTTTTTT. This sequence encodes CASSRDGGATGELFF.

The V call is TRBV29-1, the J call TRBJ1-1, with 7 bases identical to TRBD1. The J segment lost 0 bases and the V segment lost 0 bases, leaving 1 base of the junction unmatched. This CDR3 region has 14 residues. CDR1 is SQVTM, CDR2 ANQGSEA, per germline. CDR3: CSVEEQGLNTEAFF. CDR3 DNA sequence: TGCAGCGTTGAAGAACAGGGGCTGAACACTGAAGCTTTCTTT.

In this sample, this clone turned up a few times. The chain employs TRBV5-5 and TRBJ2-1, with a weak D call TRBD2 (6 bases). Germline CDR1 and CDR2: SGHKS and YYEKEE (reference sequence). The CDR3 is made up of 14 amino acids. V was clipped by 4 bases and J by 6 bases, with 14 bases between them. CDR3 amino acids: CASSLTTGVNEQFF. DNA for the CDR3: TGTGCCAGCAGCCTGACGACGGGGGTCAATGAGCAGTTCTTC.

The chain links TRBV5-5 to TRBJ1-4, with 7 bases matching TRBD1. Germline V gives CDR1 SGHKS, CDR2 YYEKEE (reference sequence). The CDR3 spans 14 residues. The ends lost 4 bases at V and 8 bases at J; junction bases unmatched: 8. CDR3 coding DNA: TGTGCCAGCAGCCCCGGGACAGAGGTGGAAAAACTGTTTTTT. Protein sequence: CASSPGTEVEKLFF.

The CDR3 bases are TGCGCCAGCAGCTTGGAGGCAGGGTCTGGAGGCTACACCTTC. Protein sequence: CASSLEAGSGGYTF. The chain is built from TRBV5-1 and TRBJ1-2, with D perhaps TRBD1 (5 bases). Germline assignment: CDR1 SGHRS and CDR2 YFSETQ. V was cut by 0 bases and J by 8 bases, with 14 bases left in between. The CDR3 length is 14 residues. Variable domain in full (rest from reference TRBV5-1 and TRBJ1-2): KAGVTQTPRYLIKTRGQQVTLSCSPISGHRSVSWYQQTPGQGLQFLFEYFSETQRNKGNFPGRFSGRQFSNSRSEMNVSTLELGDSALYLCASSLEAGSGGYTFGSGTRLTVV.

The genes are TRBV7-9 and TRBJ2-7; D is possibly TRBD1 (6 bases). CDR1 SEHNR and CDR2 FQNEAQ come from the germline V gene (reference sequence). The CDR3 is made up of 13 amino acids. The germline V and J ends were trimmed by 9 bases and 2 bases, with 14 bases remaining between them. This CDR3 reads CASGTRQTYEQYF. CDR3 DNA sequence: TGTGCCAGTGGGACACGGCAAACCTACGAGCAGTACTTC.

This chain links TRBV27 with TRBJ1-6, with D unclear. This CDR3 region has 12 residues. Germline CDR1 and CDR2: MNHEY and SMNVEV (reference sequence). V lost 7 bases to trimming and J lost 10 bases, with 11 bases between them. CDR3 in DNA: TGTGCCAGCACCTCTAACGGGTCACCCCTCCACTTT. Protein: CASTSNGSPLHF.

The gene calls are TRBV6-5 and TRBJ1-4, with D unclear. Germline CDR1 reads MNHEY; CDR2 reads SVGAGI. The CDR3 totals 14 residues. Trimming took off 5 bases at V and 4 bases at J, with 11 bases between the two ends. The CDR3 DNA reads as TGTGCCAGCAGTCAAGGACTGAGTAATGAAAAACTGTTTTTT. It encodes CASSQGLSNEKLFF.

This chain uses TRBV19 with TRBJ2-7; 10 bases line up with TRBD2. The CDR3 extends over 15 amino acids. Germline V lookup: CDR1 LNHDA, CDR2 SQIVND (reference sequence). Losses at the gene ends were 5 bases for V and 0 bases for J; bases not matched to a gene: 4. For the CDR3, the DNA is TGTGCCAGTAGTCTGCTAGCGGGGGACTCCTACGAGCAGTACTTC. As protein: CASSLLAGDSYEQYF.

V usage is TRBV5-1 and J usage is TRBJ2-3; 11 bases line up with TRBD2. This CDR3 is 15 amino acids long. Trimming took 4 bases from V and 1 from J; bases not matched to a gene: 2. CDR1 is SGHRS and CDR2 is YFSETQ in the germline V gene. CDR3 coding DNA: TGCGCCAGCAGCAAACTAGCGGGGGGCACAGATACGCAGTATTTT. Translated: CASSKLAGGTDTQYF.

The chain uses TRBV7-9 and TRBJ1-5; D may be TRBD1 (5 bases). Germline loops: CDR1 SEHNR, CDR2 FQNEAQ (reference sequence). Deletions cut 4 bases from V and 5 bases from J, with 9 bases between. CDR3 length: 13 amino acids. The CDR3 here is CASSSDSDQPQHF. In DNA form, the CDR3 reads TGTGCCAGCAGCTCTGACAGTGATCAGCCCCAGCATTTT.

This rearrangement joins TRBV21-1 to TRBJ2-1; TRBD1, as called in the table, went unchecked against the DNA. TRBV21-1 counts as a pseudogene. The CDR3 runs 16 residues. Here the CDR3 reads CASSISGTYSYNEQFF. The CDR3, as DNA: TGTGCCAGCAGCATCTCCGGGACATACTCCTACAATGAGCAGTTCTTC.